This is a list of T cell receptor beta chains from one sample in a study of cytomegalovirus exposure and HLA in healthy donors. Sequencing used immunoSEQ multiplex PCR; TCRdb keeps in-frame clones, though not all of them. The top ten hold about 2% of the sample, which has 90,000 to 100,000 clones, roughly 76% seen once. The source material was PBMCs. Receptors were obtained from a man aged 40-49 years in good health and CMV-seronegative. Each CDR3 is given with its conserved first and last residue. The D gene is left open where the match is weak. Part of the rows lack a size; the others show once, few, many or a class for expanded clones.

v_call	j_call	d_call	clone_size	cdr3_nt	cdr3_aa
TRBV7-2	TRBJ2-3	TRBD2	-	TGTGCCAGCAGCTTCAACGGGAGGGGCACAGATACGCAGTATTTT	CASSFNGRGTDTQYF
TRBV27	TRBJ2-7	-	-	TGTGCCAGCAGTTTAAATAGGGACACCTACGAGCAGTACTTC	CASSLNRDTYEQYF
TRBV7-7	TRBJ2-1	-	-	TGTGCCAGCAGCAATCCAGAGGTCTATGAGCAGTTCTTC	CASSNPEVYEQFF
TRBV5-5	TRBJ2-7	-	-	TGTGCCAGCAGCTTGGCAGGGCTAGGGGCCTACGAGCAGTACTTC	CASSLAGLGAYEQYF
TRBV19	TRBJ2-5	TRBD1	-	TGTGCCAGTAGTGGGGACAGGGAAGAGACCCAGTACTTC	CASSGDREETQYF
TRBV7-6	TRBJ1-1	TRBD1	-	TGTGCCAGCAGCCGACAGGGGAACACTGAAGCTTTCTTT	CASSRQGNTEAFF
TRBV6-1	TRBJ1-2	-	-	TGTGCCAGCAGTGAAAGACAGCTTTCTAACTATGGCTACACCTTC	CASSERQLSNYGYTF
TRBV13	TRBJ2-2	-	-	TGTGCCAGCTCGACCCTTGGGGGAGGCACCGGGGAGCTGTTTTTT	CASSTLGGGTGELFF
TRBV7-8	TRBJ1-1	-	-	TGTGCCAGCAGCTTAGAGGCAGGGGACGTGAACACTGAAGCTTTCTTT	CASSLEAGDVNTEAFF
TRBV6-1	TRBJ2-5	-	-	TGTGCCAGCAACAAGAAAGAGACCCAGTACTTC	CASNKKETQYF
TRBV29-1	TRBJ2-7	-	-	TGCAGCGTTGCATTGGACAGATACGAGCAGTACTTC	CSVALDRYEQYF
TRBV30	TRBJ1-3	-	-	TGTGCCTGGAGGTCCCCGGCAGGGATCGGCACCATATATTTT	CAWRSPAGIGTIYF
TRBV4-2	TRBJ2-7	TRBD1	-	TGTGCCAGCAGCCAAGCAGGACAGGGGAACTACGAGCAGTACTTC	CASSQAGQGNYEQYF
TRBV4-1	TRBJ1-1	-	-	TGCGCCAGCAGCCAAGGGAACACTATGAACACTGAAGCTTTCTTT	CASSQGNTMNTEAFF
TRBV6-1	TRBJ1-1	-	-	TGTGCCAGCAGTGTCACCCCTACCAGACAGGACACTGAAGCTTTCTTT	CASSVTPTRQDTEAFF
TRBV9	TRBJ2-1	TRBD1	-	TGTGCCAGCAACACAGGGGGTACTCCTAACAATGAGCAGTTCTTC	CASNTGGTPNNEQFF
TRBV6-5	TRBJ2-5	TRBD2	-	TGTGCCAGCAGTTACAACCTAGCGGGGGTTGAGACCCAGTACTTC	CASSYNLAGVETQYF
TRBV5-4	TRBJ2-2	TRBD1	-	TGTGCCAGCAGCCGAACAGGGGTGAACACCGGGGAGCTGTTTTTT	CASSRTGVNTGELFF
TRBV6-5	TRBJ1-1	TRBD1	-	TGTGCCACTCGCTACAGGGGGCTAGCGAACACTGAAGCTTTCTTT	CATRYRGLANTEAFF
TRBV6-1	TRBJ1-3	-	-	TGTGCCAGCAGTGAGCAGGACTTTACTGGAAACACCATATATTTT	CASSEQDFTGNTIYF
TRBV29-1	TRBJ2-3	TRBD2	-	TGCAGCGTTGGCCGGGGGGACCCCACAGATACGCAGTATTTT	CSVGRGDPTDTQYF
TRBV25-1	TRBJ1-3	-	once	TGTGCCAGCAGTGAATTGGGACAATCCCCCTCTGGAAACACCATATATTTT	CASSELGQSPSGNTIYF
TRBV9	TRBJ2-1	TRBD2	-	TGTGCCAGCACACGGGGGGGTGGGAATGAGCAGTTCTTC	CASTRGGGNEQFF
TRBV6-5	TRBJ2-1	TRBD2	few	TGTGCCAGCAGTAGACTAGCGGGAGCCTACAATGAGCAGTTCTTC	CASSRLAGAYNEQFF
TRBV7-6	TRBJ2-2	-	few	TGTGCCAGCAGCTTAGCTTATACCGGGGAGCTGTTTTTT	CASSLAYTGELFF
TRBV19	TRBJ2-2	TRBD1	-	TGTGCCAGTAGTATAGACAGGACAGGGACCACCGGGGAGCTGTTTTTT	CASSIDRTGTTGELFF
TRBV2	TRBJ2-3	TRBD2	-	TGTGCCAGCAGCCGCGGGGGGCGACCCTCCACAGATACGCAGTATTTT	CASSRGGRPSTDTQYF
TRBV27	TRBJ2-5	-	-	TGTGCCAGCAGTTTATCAAGGCTAGCGTTGGAGACCCAGTACTTC	CASSLSRLALETQYF
TRBV4-1	TRBJ1-2	-	-	TGCGCCAGCAGCCAAGGAGGTACAGGCGCCTATGGCTACACCTTC	CASSQGGTGAYGYTF
TRBV10-2	TRBJ1-2	TRBD1	-	TGCGCCAGCACCGCTGGACAGGGCGATGGCTACACCTTC	CASTAGQGDGYTF
TRBV27	TRBJ2-7	TRBD2	-	TGTGCCAGCAGAGCGGGAAGCTCCTACGAGCAGTACTTC	CASRAGSSYEQYF
TRBV14	TRBJ2-1	TRBD1	-	TGTGCCAGCAGCCGAATCTTCGAACACAGGGGGTTGGAGGAGCAGTTCTTC	CASSRIFEHRGLEEQFF
TRBV7-2	TRBJ2-7	TRBD1	-	TGTGCCAGCAGCTTAGACAGGACAGGGATCTACGAGCAGTACTTC	CASSLDRTGIYEQYF
TRBV7-2	TRBJ2-7	TRBD1	-	TGTGCCAGCAGCTTAGCGGGACAGTACTACGAGCAGTACTTC	CASSLAGQYYEQYF
TRBV7-3	TRBJ2-1	-	-	TGTGCCAGCAGCCCAGGGGCGGATGAGCAGTTCTTC	CASSPGADEQFF
TRBV28	TRBJ2-1	-	-	TGTGCCAGCAGTTTATCGGGTGACTGGGGCCCAAATGAGCAGTTCTTC	CASSLSGDWGPNEQFF
TRBV7-9	TRBJ2-5	TRBD2	few	TGTGCCAGCAGCTTCCCGACTAGCGGGAGTCCGACGTTGGAGACCCAGTACTTC	CASSFPTSGSPTLETQYF
TRBV6-5	TRBJ1-3	-	-	TGTGCCAGCAGACTCGCAGGGGTGGGAAACACCATATATTTT	CASRLAGVGNTIYF
TRBV10-2	TRBJ2-7	TRBD2	-	TGCGCCAGCAGTGACGGTCTAGCGGGAGGCTACGAGCAGTACTTC	CASSDGLAGGYEQYF
TRBV4-3	TRBJ1-6	TRBD1	once	TGCGCCAGCAGCCGCTCGGGACAGTATAATTCACCCCTCCACTTT	CASSRSGQYNSPLHF
TRBV19	TRBJ2-2	-	-	TGTGCCAGTAGTCTTTCCACCGGGGAGCTGTTTTTT	CASSLSTGELFF
TRBV4-1	TRBJ1-6	-	-	TGCGCCAGCAGCCAAGATTGGGCAGCTAATAATTCACCCCTCCACTTT	CASSQDWAANNSPLHF
TRBV10-3	TRBJ2-3	TRBD2	-	TGTGCCATCACCCCCGGTCTAGCGGGGGACACAGATACGCAGTATTTT	CAITPGLAGDTDTQYF
TRBV5-1	TRBJ1-2	-	few	TGCGCCAGCAGCTTGGCCGCCCGGACCCCCGGGGATGGCTACACCTTC	CASSLAARTPGDGYTF
TRBV7-9	TRBJ2-7	-	-	TGTGCCAGCGGGAGCGGGTTCTCCTACGAGCAGTACTTC	CASGSGFSYEQYF
TRBV5-5	TRBJ2-2	-	-	TGTGCCAGCAGCTGGTGGAGGGAGGCCGGGGAGCTGTTTTTT	CASSWWREAGELFF
TRBV5-6	TRBJ1-2	TRBD1	-	TGTGCCAGCAGTCGTGACAGGGGGGTTAACTATGGCTACACCTTC	CASSRDRGVNYGYTF
TRBV9	TRBJ2-1	-	-	TGTGCCAGCAGCGTACAGAATGAGCAGTTCTTC	CASSVQNEQFF
TRBV18	TRBJ2-7	-	-	TGTGCCAGCTCACCGTCGCCACTTTCCTACGAGCAGTACTTC	CASSPSPLSYEQYF
TRBV7-2	TRBJ1-5	TRBD1	-	TGTGCCAGCAGCGTAGACAGGGGCGGTCAGCCCCAGCATTTT	CASSVDRGGQPQHF